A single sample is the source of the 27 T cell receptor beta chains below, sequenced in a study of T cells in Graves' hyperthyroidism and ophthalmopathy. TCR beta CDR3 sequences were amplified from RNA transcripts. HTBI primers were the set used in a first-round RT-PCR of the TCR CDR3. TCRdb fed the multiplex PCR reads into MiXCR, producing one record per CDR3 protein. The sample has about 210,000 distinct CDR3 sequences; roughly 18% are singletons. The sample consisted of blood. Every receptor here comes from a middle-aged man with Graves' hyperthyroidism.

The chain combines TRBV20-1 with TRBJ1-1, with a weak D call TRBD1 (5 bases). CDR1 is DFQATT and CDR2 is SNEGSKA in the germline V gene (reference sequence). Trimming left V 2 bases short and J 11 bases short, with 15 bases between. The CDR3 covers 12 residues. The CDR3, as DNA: TGCAGTGCTAGAAGGAGGGGAACGACGGCTTTCTTT. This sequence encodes CSARRRGTTAFF.

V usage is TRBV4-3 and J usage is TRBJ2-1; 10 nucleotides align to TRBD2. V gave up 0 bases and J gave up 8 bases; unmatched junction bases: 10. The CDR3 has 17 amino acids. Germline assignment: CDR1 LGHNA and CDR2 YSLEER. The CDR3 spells CASSQDRLAGVIHEQFF. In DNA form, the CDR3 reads TGCGCCAGCAGCCAAGATCGGCTAGCGGGAGTCATTCATGAGCAGTTCTTC.

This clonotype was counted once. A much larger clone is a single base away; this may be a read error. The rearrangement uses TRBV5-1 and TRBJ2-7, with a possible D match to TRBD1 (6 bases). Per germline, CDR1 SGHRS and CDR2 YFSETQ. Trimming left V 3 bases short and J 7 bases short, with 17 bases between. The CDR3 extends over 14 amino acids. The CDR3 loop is CASSSWTESGEQYF. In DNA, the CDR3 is TGCGCCAGCAGCTCTTGGACAGAGTCTGGAGAGCAGTACTTC. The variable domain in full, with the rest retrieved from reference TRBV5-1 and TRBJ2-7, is KAGVTQTPRYLIKTRGQQVTLSCSPISGHRSVSWYQQTPGQGLQFLFEYFSETQRNKGNFPGRFSGRQFSNSRSEMNVSTLELGDSALYLCASSSWTESGEQYFGPGTRLTVT.

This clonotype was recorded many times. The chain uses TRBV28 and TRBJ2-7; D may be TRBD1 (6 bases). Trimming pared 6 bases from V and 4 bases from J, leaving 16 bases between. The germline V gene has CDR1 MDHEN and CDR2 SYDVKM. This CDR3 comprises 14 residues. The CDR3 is CASRRQATSYEQYF. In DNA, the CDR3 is TGTGCCAGCAGGAGACAGGCGACCTCTTACGAGCAGTACTTC.

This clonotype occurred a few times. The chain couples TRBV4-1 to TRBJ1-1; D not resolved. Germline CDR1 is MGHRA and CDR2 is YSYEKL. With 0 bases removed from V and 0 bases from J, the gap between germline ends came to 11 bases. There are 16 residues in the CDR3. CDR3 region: CASSQDRRLMNTEAFF. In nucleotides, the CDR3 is TGCGCCAGCAGCCAAGATCGACGACTCATGAACACTGAAGCTTTCTTT.

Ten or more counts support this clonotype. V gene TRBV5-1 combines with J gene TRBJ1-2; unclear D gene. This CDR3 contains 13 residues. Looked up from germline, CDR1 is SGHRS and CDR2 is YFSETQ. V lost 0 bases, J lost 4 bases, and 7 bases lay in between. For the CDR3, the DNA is TGCGCCAGCAGCTTGGACAGCACCTATGGCTACACCTTC. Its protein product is CASSLDSTYGYTF.

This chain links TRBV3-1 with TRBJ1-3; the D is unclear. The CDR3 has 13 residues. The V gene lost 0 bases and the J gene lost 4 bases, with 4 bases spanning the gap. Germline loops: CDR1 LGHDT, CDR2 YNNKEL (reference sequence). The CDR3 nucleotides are TGTGCCAGCAGCCAAGATTCCGGAAACACCATATATTTT. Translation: CASSQDSGNTIYF.

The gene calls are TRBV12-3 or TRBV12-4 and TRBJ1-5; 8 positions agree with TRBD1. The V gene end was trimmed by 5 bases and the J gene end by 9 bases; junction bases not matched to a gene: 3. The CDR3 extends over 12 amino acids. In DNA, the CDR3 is TGTGCCAGCAGTCCCGACAGGGGGCCCCAGCATTTT. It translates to CASSPDRGPQHF.

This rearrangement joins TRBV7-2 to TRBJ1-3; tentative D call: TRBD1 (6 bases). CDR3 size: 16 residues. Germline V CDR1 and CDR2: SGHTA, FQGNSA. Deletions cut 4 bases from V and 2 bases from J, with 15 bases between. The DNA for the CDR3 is TGTGCCAGCAGCTCTACGGCTAGGGGGACTGGAAACACCATATATTTT. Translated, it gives CASSSTARGTGNTIYF.

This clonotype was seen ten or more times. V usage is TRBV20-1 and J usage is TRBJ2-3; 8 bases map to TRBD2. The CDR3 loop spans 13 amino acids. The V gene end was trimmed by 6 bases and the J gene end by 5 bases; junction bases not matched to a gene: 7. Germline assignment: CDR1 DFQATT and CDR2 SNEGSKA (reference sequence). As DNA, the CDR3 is TGCAGTGCCCCGGCCGCGGGAGGAGATACGCAGTATTTT. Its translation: CSAPAAGGDTQYF.

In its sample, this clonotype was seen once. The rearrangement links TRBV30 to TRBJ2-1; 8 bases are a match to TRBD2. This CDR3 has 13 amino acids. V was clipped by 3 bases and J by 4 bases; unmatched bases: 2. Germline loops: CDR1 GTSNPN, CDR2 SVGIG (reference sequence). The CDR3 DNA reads TGTGCCTGGAGGGCTAGCGGGTACAATGAGCAGTTCTTC. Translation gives CAWRASGYNEQFF.

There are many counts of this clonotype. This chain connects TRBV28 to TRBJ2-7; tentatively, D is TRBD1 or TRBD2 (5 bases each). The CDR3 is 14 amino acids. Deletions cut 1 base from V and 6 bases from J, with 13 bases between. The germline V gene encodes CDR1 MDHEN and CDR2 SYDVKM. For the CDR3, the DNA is TGTGCCAGCAGTTTATCGGGACGGCGTTTCGAGCAGTACTTC. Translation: CASSLSGRRFEQYF.

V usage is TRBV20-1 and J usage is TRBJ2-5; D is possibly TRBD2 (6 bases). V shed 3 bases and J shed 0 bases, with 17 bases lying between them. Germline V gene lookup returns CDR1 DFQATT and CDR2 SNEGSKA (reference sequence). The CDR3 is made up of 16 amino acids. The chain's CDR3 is CSASGREVADQETQYF. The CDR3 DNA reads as TGCAGTGCTAGTGGCAGGGAGGTGGCGGACCAAGAGACCCAGTACTTC.

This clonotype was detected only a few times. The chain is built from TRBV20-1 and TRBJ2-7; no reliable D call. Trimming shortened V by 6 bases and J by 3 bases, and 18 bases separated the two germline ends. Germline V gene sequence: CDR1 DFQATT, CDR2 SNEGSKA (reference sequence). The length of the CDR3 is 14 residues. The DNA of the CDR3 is TGCAGTGCCAACTGGCTACAAACGGACTACGAGCAGTACTTC. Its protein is CSANWLQTDYEQYF.

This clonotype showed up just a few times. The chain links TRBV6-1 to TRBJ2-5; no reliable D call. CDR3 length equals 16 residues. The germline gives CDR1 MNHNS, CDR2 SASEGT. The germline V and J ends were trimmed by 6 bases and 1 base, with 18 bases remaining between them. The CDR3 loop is CASSSTPAVGQETQYF. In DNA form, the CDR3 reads TGTGCCAGCAGCTCTACACCGGCGGTTGGCCAAGAGACCCAGTACTTC.

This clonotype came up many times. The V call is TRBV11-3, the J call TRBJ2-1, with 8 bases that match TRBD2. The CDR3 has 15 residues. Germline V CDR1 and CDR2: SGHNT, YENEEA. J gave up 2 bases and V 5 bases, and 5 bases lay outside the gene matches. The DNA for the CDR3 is TGTGCCAGCAGCCCAGTAGCGGGACCCTACAATGAGCAGTTCTTC. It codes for CASSPVAGPYNEQFF.

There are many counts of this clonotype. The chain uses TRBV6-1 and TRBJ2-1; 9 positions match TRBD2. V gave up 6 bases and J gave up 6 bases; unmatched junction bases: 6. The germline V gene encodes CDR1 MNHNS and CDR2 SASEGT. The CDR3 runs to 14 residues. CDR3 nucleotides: TGTGCCAGCAGGCCCGGGACTAGCCTCAATGAGCAGTTCTTC. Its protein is CASRPGTSLNEQFF.

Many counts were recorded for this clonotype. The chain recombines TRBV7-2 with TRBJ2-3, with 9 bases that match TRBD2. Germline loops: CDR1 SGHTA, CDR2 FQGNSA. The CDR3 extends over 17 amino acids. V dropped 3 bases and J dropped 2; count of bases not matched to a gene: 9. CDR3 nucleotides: TGTGCCAGCAGCTTGGCGGGACTAGCCCCATCCACAGATACGCAGTATTTT. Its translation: CASSLAGLAPSTDTQYF.

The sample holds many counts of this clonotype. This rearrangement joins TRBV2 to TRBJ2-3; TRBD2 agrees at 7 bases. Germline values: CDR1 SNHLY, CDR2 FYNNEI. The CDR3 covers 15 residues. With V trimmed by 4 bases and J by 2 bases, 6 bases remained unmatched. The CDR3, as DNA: TGTGCCAGCAGTGGCCTAGCGGCCTTCACAGATACGCAGTATTTT. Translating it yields CASSGLAAFTDTQYF.

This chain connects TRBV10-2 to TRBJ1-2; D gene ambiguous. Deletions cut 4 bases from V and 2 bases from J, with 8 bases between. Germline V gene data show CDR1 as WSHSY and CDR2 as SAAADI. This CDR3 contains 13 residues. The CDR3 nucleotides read TGCGCCAGCAGTGCAGGTATCAACTATGGCTACACCTTC. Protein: CASSAGINYGYTF.

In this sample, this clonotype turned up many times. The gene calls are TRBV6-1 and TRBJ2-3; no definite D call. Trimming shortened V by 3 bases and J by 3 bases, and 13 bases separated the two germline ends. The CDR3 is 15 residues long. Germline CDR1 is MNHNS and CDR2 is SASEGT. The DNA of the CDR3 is TGTGCCAGCAGTGATTGGGCCGGCGAAACAGATACGCAGTATTTT. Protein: CASSDWAGETDTQYF.

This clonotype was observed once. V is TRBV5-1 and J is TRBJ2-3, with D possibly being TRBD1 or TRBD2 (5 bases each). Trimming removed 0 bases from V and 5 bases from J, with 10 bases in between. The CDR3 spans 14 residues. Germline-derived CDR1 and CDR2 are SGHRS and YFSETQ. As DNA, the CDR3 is TGCGCCAGCAGCTTGGACGGGGACGAAGATACGCAGTATTTT. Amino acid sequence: CASSLDGDEDTQYF.

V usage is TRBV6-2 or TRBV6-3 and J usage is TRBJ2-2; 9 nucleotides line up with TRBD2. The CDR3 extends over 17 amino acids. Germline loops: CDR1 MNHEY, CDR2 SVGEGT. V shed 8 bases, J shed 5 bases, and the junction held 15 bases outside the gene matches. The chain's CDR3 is CASRPSIAGVRTGELFF. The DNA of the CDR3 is TGTGCCAGCCGCCCCTCTATAGCGGGAGTACGGACCGGGGAGCTGTTTTTT.

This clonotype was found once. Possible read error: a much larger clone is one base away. The CDR3 nucleotides are TGTGCCAGCAGTCTAGCGGGAGGATTGACCGGGGAGCTGGTTTTT. Encoded protein: CASSLAGGLTGELVF. The V gene is TRBV12-3 or TRBV12-4, the J gene TRBJ2-2; TRBD2 matches at 11 bases. There are 15 residues in the CDR3.

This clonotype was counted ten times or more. CDR3 nucleotides: TGTGCCAGCAGTCTCGAGTACGCGCAGTATTTT. Amino acids: CASSLEYAQYF. The rearrangement links TRBV2 to TRBJ2-3; no firm D call. This CDR3 contains 11 residues. CDR1 and CDR2 (germline): SNHLY, FYNNEI. The germline V and J ends were trimmed by 5 bases and 10 bases, with 10 bases remaining between them. The full variable domain, with the rest looked up from reference TRBV2 and TRBJ2-3, is EPEVTQTPSHQVTQMGQEVILRCVPISNHLYFYWYRQILGQKVEFLVSFYNNEISEKSEIFDDQFSVERPDGSNFTLKIRSTKLEDSAMYFCASSLEYAQYFGPGTRLTVL.

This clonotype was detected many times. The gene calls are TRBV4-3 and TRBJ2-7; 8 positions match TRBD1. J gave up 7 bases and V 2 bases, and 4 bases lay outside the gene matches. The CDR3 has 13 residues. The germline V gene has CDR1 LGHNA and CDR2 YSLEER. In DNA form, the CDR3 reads TGCGCCAGCAGCCAAAGGACAGGGAGGGAGCAGTACTTC. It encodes CASSQRTGREQYF.

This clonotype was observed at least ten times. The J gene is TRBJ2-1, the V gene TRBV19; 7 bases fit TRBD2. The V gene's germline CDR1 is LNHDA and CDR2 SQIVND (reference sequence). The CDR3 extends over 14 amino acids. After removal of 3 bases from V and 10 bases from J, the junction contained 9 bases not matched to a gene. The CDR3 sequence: CASSIAAGVDEQFF. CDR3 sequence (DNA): TGTGCCAGTAGTATTGCGGCGGGAGTAGACGAGCAGTTCTTC.